The T cell receptor delta chain described here comes from a study of Vδ1+ human thymocytes. The sorted cells were CD3+ Vdelta1+ Vdelta2- thymocytes from alphabeta-depleted thymus. Extracted RNA was reverse transcribed into cDNA. The CDR3 regions were amplified by multiplex PCR from V-gene primers to a constant-region primer. TCRdb re-analyzed the multiplex PCR reads via CATT. Of 70,000 or so delta-chain clones listed, about 30% were seen once; the top ten hold under 0.3%. Whole-study findings and limits: In the thymus, TRG and TRD repertoires looked highly polyclonal with Gaussian CDR3 lengths. Unlike peripheral blood Vdelta1+ controls, thymic delta-chain sequences included around 21% Vdelta2 and few Vdelta3. TRG sequences recurred across donors, whereas TRD sequences stayed essentially private.

To note about this clone: The antigen remains unidentified.

J gave up 3 bases and V 4 bases, and 23 bases lay outside the gene matches. Germline V gene sequence: CDR1 TSWWSYY, CDR2 QGS. The CDR3 is 20 residues long. This sequence joins TRDV1 and TRDJ1, with 7 bases that match TRDD3. This TCR came from a boy younger than two who had congenital heart surgery. Material for sequencing was Vdelta1+ gamma-delta thymocytes from the thymus. Subset: FACS-sorted CD3+ TCRalphabeta- TCRVdelta1+ TCRVdelta2- thymocytes. CDR3 in DNA: TGTGCTCTTGGGGGTTCTACTCAGGGGATATGGCCCGCCCCCTCCGATAAACTCATCTTT. Encoded protein: CALGGSTQGIWPAPSDKLIF.